This paragraph covers one T cell receptor (beta chain) sequence. Its antigen specificity is not known. Base-call qualities are not available, and no considerably larger clone is one nucleotide away. The immunoSEQ Assay, a bias-controlled multiplex PCR, was used to amplify TCRbeta CDR3 regions from genomic DNA. The published analysis was carried out like this. Within the assay, amplification of reference gene primers was used to estimate how many nucleated cells each sample contained. Sequence reads were collapsed and filtered to measure the absolute abundance of every unique TCRbeta CDR3 rearrangement. Productive Simpson clonality was computed per sample as the square root of Simpson's diversity index over productive rearrangements. TCRdb limited this immuneACCESS table to in-frame rearrangements with V and J called. A share of clones is missing; checked studies link under half to unresolved V genes, and the rest is unexplained. V and J calls and clone size follow that table, whereas D and trimming were derived from the DNA. Within this sample are 500,000 or so clones, with around 90% of them counted one time only. The ten largest clones represent approximately 0.7% of the sample.

This entry belongs to a study of blood T cell repertoires in COVID-19 (dated by TCRdb to between 2020 and 2021). Notes on the research overall: Collaborator samples came from the United States, Italy and Spain and covered acute and convalescent phases of COVID-19. The material from the prospective study consisted of cDNA or gDNA derived from T cells, B-cell-depleted T cells, or PBMCs. Deeply sampled blood TCRbeta repertoires from subjects exposed to, actively infected with, or recovered from COVID-19 were included in the dataset. The repertoires were made available in a free public database intended to serve as a resource for research on the immune response to SARS-CoV-2. The samples were drawn from two sources: the first 160 participants of the ongoing ImmuneRACE study, and fewer than 1,500 subjects contributed by 6 global collaborators. A de-identified subject ID, COVID-19 status, age in years and sex were almost always included in the sample metadata. Where available, HLA class I and class II types were obtained from metadata supplied by the sample provider rather than from assay-based typing.

The CDR1 and CDR2 encoded by the germline V gene are SGHAT and FQNNGV. Counted from cysteine to phenylalanine, this CDR3 has 14 amino acids. Only the CDR3 region is kept as DNA, spanning 42 bases read in frame from base 1. Deletion took 6 bases off V and 7 bases off J, with a span of 16 bases between the germline ends. Enrolling through a virtual design, the prospective study's participants ranged in age from roughly 18 to 90 years and lived across some 22 United States geographic areas. Cohort assignment in the prospective study relied on participant-reported clinical history from a screening survey and a study questionnaire. ImmuneRACE Cohort 3 recovered participants were defined by two consecutive negative NP/OP PCR tests, healthcare professional clearance, or symptom resolution. In the prospective study, mobile phlebotomists collected whole blood, serum and a nasopharyngeal or oropharyngeal swab from each participant. Additional blood draws and questionnaires over an approximately 2-month period could optionally be provided by prospective study participants. Before DNA extraction, prospective study blood samples were shipped either frozen or at room temperature.

Overall study results and their limits: The quantity of clinical and demographic metadata differed by source and by participant and was supplied without curation.

The sequence is built from TRBV11-2 and TRBJ2-1, with a tentative D gene TRBD1 over 6 matching bases. The sequenced sample was PBMCs or T cells enriched from blood (not recorded which). The sequence was obtained from a woman aged 18-29 years who had recovered from COVID-19. The DNA is as follows: TGTGCCAGCAGAGGATTCAGGGGTACGAATGAGCAGTTCTTC. This is translated as CASRGFRGTNEQFF.